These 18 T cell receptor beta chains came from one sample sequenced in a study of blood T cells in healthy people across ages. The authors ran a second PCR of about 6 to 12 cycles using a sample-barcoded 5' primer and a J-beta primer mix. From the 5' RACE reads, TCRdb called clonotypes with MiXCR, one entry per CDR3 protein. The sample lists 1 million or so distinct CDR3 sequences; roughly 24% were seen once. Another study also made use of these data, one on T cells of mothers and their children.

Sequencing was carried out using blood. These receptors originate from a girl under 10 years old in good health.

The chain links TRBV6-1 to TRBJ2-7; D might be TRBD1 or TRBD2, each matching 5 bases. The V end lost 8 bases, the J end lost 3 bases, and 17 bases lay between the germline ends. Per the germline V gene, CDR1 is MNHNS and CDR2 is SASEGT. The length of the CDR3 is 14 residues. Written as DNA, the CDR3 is TGTGCCAGCCCACCCGAGGGGAACGACTACGAGCAGTACTTC. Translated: CASPPEGNDYEQYF.

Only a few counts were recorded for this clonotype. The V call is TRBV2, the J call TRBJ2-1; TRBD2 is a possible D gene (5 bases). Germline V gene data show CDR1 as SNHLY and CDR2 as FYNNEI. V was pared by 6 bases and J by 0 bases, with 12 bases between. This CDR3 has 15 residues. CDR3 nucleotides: TGTGCCAGCAGAGAGGTCGGGGTCTCCTACAATGAGCAGTTCTTC. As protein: CASREVGVSYNEQFF.

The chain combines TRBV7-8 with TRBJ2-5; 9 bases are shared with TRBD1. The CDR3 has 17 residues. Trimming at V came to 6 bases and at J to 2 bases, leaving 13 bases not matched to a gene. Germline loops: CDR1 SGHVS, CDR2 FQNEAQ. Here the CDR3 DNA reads TGTGCCAGCAGTTCTACCGGGACAGGGTCCCCACAAGAGACCCAGTACTTC. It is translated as CASSSTGTGSPQETQYF.

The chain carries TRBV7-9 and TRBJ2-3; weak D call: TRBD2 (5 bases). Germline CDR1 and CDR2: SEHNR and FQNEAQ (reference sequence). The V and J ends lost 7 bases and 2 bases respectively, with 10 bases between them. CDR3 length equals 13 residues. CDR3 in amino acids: CASKAELTDTQYF. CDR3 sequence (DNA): TGTGCCAGCAAAGCGGAACTCACAGATACGCAGTATTTT. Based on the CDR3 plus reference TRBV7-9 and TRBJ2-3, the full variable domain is DTGVSQNPRHKITKRGQNVTFRCDPISEHNRLYWYRQTLGQGPEFLTYFQNEAQLEKSRLLSDRFSAERPKGSFSTLEIQRTEQGDSAMYLCASKAELTDTQYFGPGTRLTVL.

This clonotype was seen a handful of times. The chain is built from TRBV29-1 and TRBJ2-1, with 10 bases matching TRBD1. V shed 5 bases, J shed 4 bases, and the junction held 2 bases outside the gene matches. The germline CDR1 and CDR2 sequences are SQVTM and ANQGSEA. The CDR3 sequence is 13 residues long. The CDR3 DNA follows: TGCAGCGTTTGGGACAGGGGTTACAATGAGCAGTTCTTC. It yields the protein CSVWDRGYNEQFF.

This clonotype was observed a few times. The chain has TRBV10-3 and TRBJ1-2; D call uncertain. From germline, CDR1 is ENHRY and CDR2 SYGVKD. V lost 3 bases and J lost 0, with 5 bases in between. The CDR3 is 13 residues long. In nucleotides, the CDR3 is TGTGCCATCAGTGATACGGCTAACTATGGCTACACCTTC. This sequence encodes CAISDTANYGYTF.

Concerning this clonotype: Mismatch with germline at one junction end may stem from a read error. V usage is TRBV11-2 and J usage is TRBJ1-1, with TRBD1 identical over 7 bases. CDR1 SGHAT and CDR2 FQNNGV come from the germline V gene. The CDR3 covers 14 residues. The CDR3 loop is CASRHTGVKTEASF. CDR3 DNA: TGTGCCAGCAGACATACAGGGGTAAAAACTGAAGCTTCCTTT.

Here the CDR3 DNA reads TGTGCCAGCAGTTACGCCACCGGGCTACCCTACGAGCAGTACTTC. Amino acids: CASSYATGLPYEQYF. The chain employs TRBV6-2 or TRBV6-3 and TRBJ2-7; D is unresolved. V lost 2 bases and J 2 bases, leaving 13 bases between the germline ends. The germline V gene has CDR1 MNHEY and CDR2 SVGEGT. The CDR3 spans 15 residues.

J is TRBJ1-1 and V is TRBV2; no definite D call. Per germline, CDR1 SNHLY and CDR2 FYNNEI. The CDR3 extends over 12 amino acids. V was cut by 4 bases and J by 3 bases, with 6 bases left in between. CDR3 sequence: CASSVKHTEAFF. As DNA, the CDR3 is TGTGCCAGCAGTGTGAAACACACTGAAGCTTTCTTT. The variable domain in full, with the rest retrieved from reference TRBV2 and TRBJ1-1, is EPEVTQTPSHQVTQMGQEVILRCVPISNHLYFYWYRQILGQKVEFLVSFYNNEISEKSEIFDDQFSVERPDGSNFTLKIRSTKLEDSAMYFCASSVKHTEAFFGQGTRLTVV.

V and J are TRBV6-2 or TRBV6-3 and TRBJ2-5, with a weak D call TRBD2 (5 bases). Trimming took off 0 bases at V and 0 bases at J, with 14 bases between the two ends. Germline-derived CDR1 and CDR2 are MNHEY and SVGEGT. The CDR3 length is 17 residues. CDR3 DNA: TGTGCCAGCAGTTACTCGAGACTAACAGTGTACCAAGAGACCCAGTACTTC. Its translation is CASSYSRLTVYQETQYF.

DNA of the CDR3: TGTGCCAGCAGTTTTAGGACTAGCGGGCTCACCGGGGAGCTGTTTTTT. This codes for CASSFRTSGLTGELFF. The V gene is TRBV12-3 or TRBV12-4, the J gene TRBJ2-2; 11 positions agree with TRBD2. Trimming removed 3 bases from V and 4 bases from J; junction bases left unmatched: 4. This CDR3 has 16 residues.

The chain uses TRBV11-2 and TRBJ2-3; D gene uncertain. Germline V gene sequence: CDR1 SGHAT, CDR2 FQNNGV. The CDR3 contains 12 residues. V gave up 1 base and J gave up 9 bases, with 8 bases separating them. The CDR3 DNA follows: TGTGCCAGCAGCTTAGCACAGAAAACGCAGTATTTT. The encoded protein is CASSLAQKTQYF.

CDR3: CSAGTSGGAVYNEQFF. The DNA for the CDR3 is TGCAGTGCTGGGACTAGCGGGGGGGCCGTCTACAATGAGCAGTTCTTC. This sequence joins TRBV20-1 and TRBJ2-1; 16 nucleotides agree with TRBD2. V trimming: 5 bases; J trimming: 3 bases; junction bases outside the gene matches: 4. CDR1 is DFQATT, CDR2 SNEGSKA, per germline (reference sequence). The CDR3 is made up of 16 amino acids.

CDR3 loop: CSARPAGWSSYNEQFF. For the CDR3, the DNA is TGCAGTGCTAGACCCGCAGGGTGGAGCTCCTACAATGAGCAGTTCTTC. The chain has TRBV20-1 and TRBJ2-1; perhaps TRBD1 as D (5 bases). Germline V gene sequence: CDR1 DFQATT, CDR2 SNEGSKA (reference sequence). This CDR3 has 16 amino acids. Trimming cost V 2 bases and J 0 bases, with 14 bases left between them.

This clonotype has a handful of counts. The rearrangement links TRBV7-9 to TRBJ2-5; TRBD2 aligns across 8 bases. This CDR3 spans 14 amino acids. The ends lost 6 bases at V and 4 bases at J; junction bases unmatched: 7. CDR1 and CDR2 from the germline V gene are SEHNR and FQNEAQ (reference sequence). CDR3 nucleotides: TGTGCCAGCAGAAAGCGGGAGAGAGGAGAGACCCAGTACTTC. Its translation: CASRKRERGETQYF.

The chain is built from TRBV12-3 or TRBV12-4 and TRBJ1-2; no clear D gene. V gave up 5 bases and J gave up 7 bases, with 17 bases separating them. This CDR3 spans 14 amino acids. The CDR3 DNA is TGTGCCAGCAGTCCAAGTCCCGGGGTCTCTGGCTACACCTTC. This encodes CASSPSPGVSGYTF.

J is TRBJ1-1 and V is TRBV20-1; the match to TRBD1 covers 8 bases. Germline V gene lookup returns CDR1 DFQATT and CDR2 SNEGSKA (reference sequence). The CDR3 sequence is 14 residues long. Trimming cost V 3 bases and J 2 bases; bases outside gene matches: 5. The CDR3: CSASKGTGNTEAFF. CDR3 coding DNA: TGCAGTGCTAGTAAGGGGACAGGCAACACTGAAGCTTTCTTT.

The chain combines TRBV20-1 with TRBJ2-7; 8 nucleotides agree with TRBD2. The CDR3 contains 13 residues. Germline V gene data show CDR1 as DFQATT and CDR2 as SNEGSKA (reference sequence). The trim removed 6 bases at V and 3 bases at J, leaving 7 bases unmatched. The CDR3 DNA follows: TGCAGTGCCGGCGCGGGGGGCGGCTACGAGCAGTACTTC. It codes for CSAGAGGGYEQYF.